In this sample, the clone carrying this TCR beta chain turned up many times. Antigen specificity is unknown. The CDR3 is made up of 17 amino acids. Trimming removed 0 bases at V and 0 bases at J, with 15 bases between. Germline CDR1 and CDR2: SGHRS and YFSETQ. UMIs were added to TCR cDNA along with a universal primer site when it was made by 5'RACE template switching. TCRdb analysed the 5' RACE reads with MiXCR anew, one entry per CDR3 protein. The sample carries approximately 250,000 distinct CDR3 sequences, around 4.9% recorded once. The record originates from a study of T cells after yellow fever vaccination. Study-level findings and limits: High-abundance clonotypes from the bulk population could contaminate FACS-sorted repertoires.

The material sequenced was CD4+ T cells sorted from PBMCs, taken on the day of the yellow fever booster vaccination. The sequence was obtained from a man aged 18 to 30 who received the YFV17D yellow fever vaccine. The chain links TRBV5-1 to TRBJ1-2, with D possibly matching TRBD1 (6 bases). The CDR3 DNA reads as TGCGCCAGCAGCTTGGCCGGACAGAGCAGAGCTAACTATGGCTACACCTTC. It is translated as CASSLAGQSRANYGYTF.